This note documents a single TCR beta chain sequence. Its antigen is unknown. This sample is part of a study of identical twins. Whole-study results and caveats: Model-predicted out-of-frame TCR alpha sharing fell below observed values in monozygotic twins. Out-of-frame alpha sequences shared by twins were enriched for low generation probability.

V lost 5 bases, J lost 3 bases, and 11 bases lay in between. This CDR3 region has 13 residues. Germline-derived CDR1 and CDR2 are MNHEY and SVGEGT. TCRdb recomputed calls from the 5' RACE reads with MiXCR, one row per CDR3 protein. The sample has around 1.7 million distinct CDR3 sequences; 32% are singletons. The chain carries TRBV6-2 or TRBV6-3 and TRBJ2-7, with TRBD1 as a possible D gene (6 bases). The clonotype originates from a newborn girl in good health. Sequenced material: cord blood. The CDR3 protein is CASSRPGVYEQYF. The CDR3 coding sequence is TGTGCCAGCAGTAGGCCAGGGGTCTACGAGCAGTACTTC.